The 32 T cell receptor beta chains listed next were all sequenced from one sample in a study of T cell changes during pregnancy in multiple sclerosis. Repertoires were generated with immunoSEQ multiplex PCR, while TCRdb's copy carries only in-frame clones and drops some. This sample has approximately 68,000 clones, with roughly nine tenths found just once. The material was peripheral blood, obtained in the second trimester of pregnancy. The source is a female donor with multiple sclerosis, enrolled in a pregnancy study.

This clone was seen a handful of times. The rearrangement joins TRBV7-8 to TRBJ1-3, with D perhaps TRBD1 (6 bases). With 5 bases removed from V and 1 base from J, the gap between germline ends came to 12 bases. CDR3 length: 15 amino acids. Looked up from germline, CDR1 is SGHVS and CDR2 is FQNEAQ. The CDR3 is CASSPKQGSGNTIYF. The CDR3 bases are TGTGCCAGCAGCCCAAAACAGGGTTCTGGAAACACCATATATTTT.

This clone was recorded once. This sequence joins TRBV13 and TRBJ2-7, with D maybe TRBD2 (5 bases). The germline gives CDR1 PRHDT, CDR2 FYEKMQ (reference sequence). The V end was cut by 5 bases, the J end by 4 bases, with 15 bases between. There are 14 residues in the CDR3. CDR3 nucleotides: TGTGCCAGCAGCCCGCCCCTCGGGGTTTACGAGCAGTACTTC. Its protein is CASSPPLGVYEQYF.

The genes are TRBV28 and TRBJ1-5, with 7 bases that match TRBD1. This CDR3 region has 15 residues. Trimming cost V 7 bases and J 2 bases; bases outside gene matches: 8. CDR1 MDHEN and CDR2 SYDVKM come from the germline V gene. The CDR3 loop is CASTQRQGRNQPQHF. The CDR3 DNA reads TGTGCCAGCACCCAAAGACAGGGACGCAATCAGCCCCAGCATTTT.

The chain couples TRBV25-1 to TRBJ2-5, with a weak D call TRBD1 (6 bases). The length of the CDR3 is 16 residues. Trimming shortened V by 1 base and J by 6 bases, and 18 bases separated the two germline ends. Germline loops: CDR1 MGHDK, CDR2 SYGVNS. CDR3: CASSELTGSGIKTQYF. In nucleotides, the CDR3 is TGTGCCAGCAGTGAATTAACAGGGTCAGGTATAAAGACCCAGTACTTC.

The chain links TRBV4-3 to TRBJ1-1, with TRBD1 matching over 10 bases. Germline-derived CDR1 and CDR2 are LGHNA and YSLEER. V was pared by 1 base and J by 4 bases, with 6 bases of the junction left unmatched. This CDR3 contains 16 residues. In DNA form, the CDR3 reads TGCGCCAGCAGCCAAGCGACAGGGGGCCTTAGCACTGAAGCTTTCTTT. It codes for CASSQATGGLSTEAFF.

This chain connects TRBV27 to TRBJ1-1; D might be TRBD1 (5 bases). V gave up 4 bases and J gave up 3 bases, with 9 bases separating them. The CDR3 is made up of 13 amino acids. Germline CDR1 is MNHEY and CDR2 is SMNVEV (reference sequence). In DNA, the CDR3 is TGTGCCAGCAGTTGGGCGGGGGACACTGAAGCTTTCTTT. As protein: CASSWAGDTEAFF.

The chain has TRBV19 and TRBJ2-2; D is perhaps TRBD2 (7 bases). The CDR3 has 14 residues. Between the trimmed V and J ends, which lost 9 bases and 4 bases, there was a span of 15 bases. Germline-derived CDR1 and CDR2 are LNHDA and SQIVND (reference sequence). This CDR3 reads CASAQGGGTGELFF. CDR3 nucleotides: TGTGCCAGCGCACAGGGAGGGGGCACCGGGGAGCTGTTTTTT.

V is TRBV6-5 and J is TRBJ2-1; 10 positions match TRBD1. Germline V gene lookup returns CDR1 MNHEY and CDR2 SVGAGI. CDR3 length: 15 amino acids. The ends lost 5 bases at V and 10 bases at J; junction bases unmatched: 11. The CDR3 nucleotides are TGTGCCAGCAGTATGGGACAGGGGATCTCTCTAGAGCAGTTCTTC. This codes for CASSMGQGISLEQFF.

This chain uses TRBV5-6 with TRBJ2-3; 8 nucleotides line up with TRBD1. V dropped 10 bases and J dropped 3; count of bases not matched to a gene: 7. The germline V gene encodes CDR1 SGHDT and CDR2 YYEEEE. The CDR3 consists of 13 residues. In DNA form, the CDR3 reads TGTGCCTCTTCCGGGACAGGAACAGATACGCAGTATTTT. It encodes CASSGTGTDTQYF.

The rearrangement uses TRBV11-3 and TRBJ2-5; perhaps TRBD1 as D (5 bases). V gave up 4 bases and J gave up 5 bases, with 8 bases separating them. The CDR3 is made up of 12 amino acids. Germline CDR1 and CDR2: SGHNT and YENEEA. CDR3 coding DNA: TGTGCCAGCAGCTCTCCAGGGGAGACCCAGTACTTC. It is translated as CASSSPGETQYF.

This sequence joins TRBV27 and TRBJ1-2, with D uncertain. This CDR3 spans 13 amino acids. Germline lookup yields CDR1 MNHEY and CDR2 SMNVEV (reference sequence). The ends were cut back, 3 bases at V and 7 bases at J, with 12 bases in the middle. As DNA, the CDR3 is TGTGCCAGCAGTTTCCGGGGAGCCCTTGGCTACACCTTC. This gives the protein CASSFRGALGYTF.

The chain joins TRBV19 to TRBJ1-2, with D possibly TRBD1 on 6 matching bases. V lost 0 bases to trimming and J lost 3 bases, with 11 bases between them. Germline V gives CDR1 LNHDA, CDR2 SQIVND (reference sequence). CDR3 length: 15 residues. The CDR3 is CASSIDYTGHYGYTF. The CDR3 nucleotides read TGTGCCAGTAGTATAGATTATACAGGGCACTATGGCTACACCTTC.

A single count supports this clone. This chain uses TRBV6-1 with TRBJ1-2, with 10 bases identical to TRBD1. J lost 2 bases, V lost 3 bases, and 3 bases had no gene match. Germline V gives CDR1 MNHNS, CDR2 SASEGT. The CDR3 totals 15 residues. The CDR3 region has the DNA TGTGCCAGCAGTGACCGACAGGGGGCGAACTATGGCTACACCTTC. Translating it yields CASSDRQGANYGYTF.

The chain carries TRBV10-3 and TRBJ1-5; the D is unclear. The CDR3 is made up of 15 amino acids. Germline V lookup: CDR1 ENHRY, CDR2 SYGVKD. V gave up 3 bases and J gave up 7 bases, with 16 bases separating them. The CDR3 sequence: CAISENSGGLQPQHF. CDR3 coding DNA: TGTGCCATCAGTGAAAACAGCGGAGGACTACAGCCCCAGCATTTT.

This clone showed up just a few times. V and J are TRBV9 and TRBJ2-7, with 8 bases aligning to TRBD2. Germline V gene data show CDR1 as SGDLS and CDR2 as YYNGEE. The V and J ends lost 0 bases and 7 bases, in that order; junction bases with no gene match: 12. The CDR3 runs 16 residues. The CDR3 spells CASSVESTSAPREQYF. CDR3 coding DNA: TGTGCCAGCAGCGTAGAGTCGACTAGCGCCCCAAGAGAGCAGTACTTC.

This chain joins TRBV7-2 and TRBJ1-5; TRBD1 might be the D (5 bases). Trimming pared 4 bases from V and 3 bases from J, leaving 7 bases between. This CDR3 region has 13 residues. Germline assignment: CDR1 SGHTA and CDR2 FQGNSA. The CDR3 protein is CASSSGDNQPQHF. For the CDR3, the DNA is TGTGCCAGCAGCTCGGGGGACAATCAGCCCCAGCATTTT.

This clone was seen a handful of times. This chain uses TRBV6-5 with TRBJ1-1; D perhaps matches TRBD1 (5 bases). CDR1 MNHEY and CDR2 SVGAGI come from the germline V gene. The CDR3 runs to 14 residues. Between the trimmed V and J ends, which lost 2 bases and 6 bases, there was a span of 13 bases. CDR3 DNA: TGTGCCAGCAGTTACGGTGGGGCGGGGGCTGAAGCTTTCTTT. Protein product: CASSYGGAGAEAFF.

The rearrangement joins TRBV19 to TRBJ2-5; tentatively, D is TRBD1 (5 bases). The germline V gene has CDR1 LNHDA and CDR2 SQIVND (reference sequence). This CDR3 is 16 amino acids long. V was pared by 0 bases and J by 5 bases, with 16 bases between. CDR3 bases: TGTGCCAGTAGTATAGAAACAGGAGTCATGGGGGAGACCCAGTACTTC. Translated, it gives CASSIETGVMGETQYF. The variable domain in full, completed from reference TRBV19 and TRBJ2-5, reads DGGITQSPKYLFRKEGQNVTLSCEQNLNHDAMYWYRQDPGQGLRLIYYSQIVNDFQKGDIAEGYSVSREKKESFPLTVTSAQKNPTAFYLCASSIETGVMGETQYFGPGTRLLVL.

The chain links TRBV21-1 to TRBJ2-7; TRBD1, as called in the table, went unchecked against the DNA. TRBV21-1 is flagged as a pseudogene. The CDR3 is 13 amino acids. The CDR3 sequence: CASSKWDSRKQYF. The CDR3 nucleotides read TGTGCCAGCAGCAAATGGGACAGTCGGAAACAGTACTTC.

The genes are TRBV28 and TRBJ1-5, with D unclear. The CDR3 spans 15 residues. Germline CDR1 MDHEN, CDR2 SYDVKM. V was trimmed by 2 bases and J by 2 bases, leaving 10 bases between them. CDR3 sequence (DNA): TGTGCCAGCAGTTTAGTTGGAGGAGGCAATCAGCCCCAGCATTTT. It encodes CASSLVGGGNQPQHF.

In its sample, this clone was seen a few times. The J gene is TRBJ1-4, the V gene TRBV6-1; D is unresolved. V was trimmed by 4 bases and J by 4 bases, leaving 10 bases between them. The V gene's germline CDR1 is MNHNS and CDR2 SASEGT. CDR3 length equals 14 residues. The CDR3 region has the DNA TGTGCCAGCAGTGCCTCGCAGGTTAATGAAAAACTGTTTTTT. Translated, it gives CASSASQVNEKLFF.

This chain uses TRBV6-1 with TRBJ2-7, with a tentative D call TRBD2 (6 bases). Germline CDR1 is MNHNS and CDR2 is SASEGT. Trimming stripped 3 bases from V and 6 bases from J, with 12 bases between. The CDR3 is 13 residues long. The CDR3 protein is CASSDVTGSEQYF. CDR3 nucleotide sequence: TGTGCCAGCAGTGATGTTACCGGGAGCGAGCAGTACTTC.

This clone occurred once. This sequence joins TRBV15 and TRBJ2-3, with TRBD2 matching over 7 bases. The V gene's germline CDR1 is LNHNV and CDR2 YYDKDF (reference sequence). The length of the CDR3 is 16 residues. J gave up 0 bases and V 4 bases, and 7 bases lay outside the gene matches. CDR3 loop: CATSIRAGPSTDTQYF. CDR3 nucleotides: TGTGCCACCAGCATTAGAGCGGGACCCAGCACAGATACGCAGTATTTT. Full variable domain (outside the CDR3, taken from reference TRBV15 and TRBJ2-3): DAMVIQNPRYQVTQFGKPVTLSCSQTLNHNVMYWYQQKSSQAPKLLFHYYDKDFNNEADTPDNFQSRRPNTSFCFLDIRSPGLGDTAMYLCATSIRAGPSTDTQYFGPGTRLTVL.

This clone was detected only once. The J gene is TRBJ2-2, the V gene TRBV19; 8 nucleotides align to TRBD1. CDR3 length equals 15 residues. Per the germline V gene, CDR1 is LNHDA and CDR2 is SQIVND (reference sequence). Trimming took 5 bases from V and 5 from J; bases not matched to a gene: 7. The CDR3 DNA follows: TGTGCCAGTAGTTACTACCAGGGGGCAACCGGGGAGCTGTTTTTT. It codes for CASSYYQGATGELFF.

The chain uses TRBV4-2 and TRBJ1-1; D not resolved. In germline, CDR1 is LGHNA, CDR2 YNFKEQ. The V end was cut by 1 base, the J end by 2 bases, with 11 bases between. The CDR3 is 15 amino acids. CDR3 sequence reads: CASSQAGEYNTEAFF. The CDR3 bases are TGTGCCAGCAGCCAAGCCGGGGAGTATAACACTGAAGCTTTCTTT.

The rearrangement uses TRBV5-4 and TRBJ1-4, with D possibly being TRBD1 (5 bases). V was cut by 4 bases and J by 8 bases, with 15 bases left in between. Germline V gene data show CDR1 as SGHNT and CDR2 as YYREEE (reference sequence). The CDR3 loop spans 14 amino acids. The CDR3 nucleotides are TGTGCCAGCAGCCCGGAGGGGCTCACCGAAAAACTGTTTTTT. Translation: CASSPEGLTEKLFF.

The chain recombines TRBV6-5 with TRBJ2-1; D may be TRBD1 (6 bases). Per germline, CDR1 MNHEY and CDR2 SVGAGI. The CDR3 is 12 amino acids. Trimming stripped 2 bases from V and 7 bases from J, with 6 bases between. The CDR3 DNA is TGTGCCAGCAGTTACGGGACAAATGAGCAGTTCTTC. Its translation is CASSYGTNEQFF.

The genes are TRBV27 and TRBJ1-4; 11 bases fit TRBD1. The CDR3 extends over 18 amino acids. V gave up 0 bases and J gave up 1 base; unmatched junction bases: 4. The germline V gene encodes CDR1 MNHEY and CDR2 SMNVEV (reference sequence). The CDR3 nucleotides read TGTGCCAGCAGTTTATCTACCGGGACAGGGGGAACTAATGAAAAACTGTTTTTT. Its translation: CASSLSTGTGGTNEKLFF.

This sequence joins TRBV7-9 and TRBJ2-5; D remains unclear. Germline V gene sequence: CDR1 SEHNR, CDR2 FQNEAQ (reference sequence). The CDR3 is 13 residues long. The V gene lost 3 bases and the J gene lost 0 bases, with 5 bases spanning the gap. The CDR3 loop reads CASSFLYQETQYF. The CDR3 DNA sequence: TGTGCCAGCAGCTTCTTGTACCAAGAGACCCAGTACTTC. Using reference TRBV7-9 and TRBJ2-5 for the parts outside the CDR3, the full variable domain is DTGVSQNPRHKITKRGQNVTFRCDPISEHNRLYWYRQTLGQGPEFLTYFQNEAQLEKSRLLSDRFSAERPKGSFSTLEIQRTEQGDSAMYLCASSFLYQETQYFGPGTRLLVL.

This sequence joins TRBV7-8 and TRBJ1-2; 7 bases line up with TRBD1. CDR1 SGHVS and CDR2 FQNEAQ come from the germline V gene. The CDR3 sequence is 16 residues long. Trimming at V came to 4 bases and at J to 8 bases, leaving 16 bases not matched to a gene. The CDR3 coding sequence is TGTGCCAGCAGCTCGACCGAACAGGGGTGGGGATTCGGCTACACCTTC. Translating gives CASSSTEQGWGFGYTF.

The chain employs TRBV28 and TRBJ1-1; D is unresolved. Germline CDR1 MDHEN, CDR2 SYDVKM. V dropped 8 bases and J dropped 7 bases, with 14 bases sitting between them. The CDR3 is 12 amino acids. The CDR3 DNA sequence: TGTGCCAGCCACACAGAAAACTTTGAAGCTTTCTTT. Translating it yields CASHTENFEAFF.

This rearrangement joins TRBV6-5 to TRBJ2-7; TRBD1 matches 8 bases. This CDR3 spans 16 amino acids. V gave up 0 bases and J gave up 6 bases; unmatched junction bases: 10. The germline V gene encodes CDR1 MNHEY and CDR2 SVGAGI. CDR3 loop: CASSYSALGQGSEQYF. The DNA for the CDR3 is TGTGCCAGCAGTTACTCGGCACTCGGACAGGGTAGCGAGCAGTACTTC.